One sample yielded the 7 T cell receptor beta chains listed below, sequenced in a study of cytomegalovirus exposure and HLA in healthy donors. The method was immunoSEQ multiplex PCR; TCRdb's version includes in-frame clones alone and lacks a portion of them. The table lists roughly 56,000 clones, around 94% of them singletons. The sample was PBMCs. Every receptor here comes from a man between 18 and 35 years old in good health and CMV-seronegative.

The chain uses TRBV7-2 and TRBJ2-2; D perhaps matches TRBD2 (5 bases). Trimming shortened V by 4 bases and J by 0 bases, and 12 bases separated the two germline ends. The CDR3 consists of 16 residues. CDR1 and CDR2 from the germline V gene are SGHTA and FQGNSA. The CDR3 sequence is CASSYQTTPNTGELFF. The CDR3 DNA reads as TGTGCCAGCAGCTACCAGACTACCCCGAACACCGGGGAGCTGTTTTTT.

This chain joins TRBV6-1 and TRBJ2-5; D remains unclear. Trimming took 2 bases from V and 1 from J, leaving 8 bases between them. Germline CDR1 and CDR2: MNHNS and SASEGT. CDR3 length: 14 amino acids. The DNA of the CDR3 is TGTGCCAGCAGTGAACGAGCTAGCCAAGAGACCCAGTACTTC. Its protein product is CASSERASQETQYF.

The chain couples TRBV6-5 to TRBJ1-1, with 9 bases that match TRBD1. The CDR3 runs 14 residues. In germline, CDR1 is MNHEY, CDR2 SVGAGI. The V gene end was trimmed by 0 bases and the J gene end by 7 bases; junction bases not matched to a gene: 3. DNA of the CDR3: TGTGCCAGCAGTTACTCTTACAGGGGGCTTGAAGCTTTCTTT. Residues: CASSYSYRGLEAFF.

The V gene is TRBV7-9, the J gene TRBJ1-3; possible D gene TRBD1, 6 bases. Germline V gene data show CDR1 as SEHNR and CDR2 as FQNEAQ (reference sequence). Trimming shortened V by 6 bases and J by 2 bases, and 14 bases separated the two germline ends. The CDR3 extends over 15 amino acids. CDR3 amino acids: CASSTGGFAGNTIYF. The CDR3 DNA sequence: TGTGCCAGCAGTACTGGGGGCTTCGCTGGAAACACCATATATTTT.

The chain couples TRBV11-3 to TRBJ2-7; D perhaps matches TRBD1 (6 bases). CDR1 and CDR2 from the germline V gene are SGHNT and YENEEA. There are 16 residues in the CDR3. The germline V and J ends were trimmed by 3 bases and 0 bases, with 15 bases remaining between them. The CDR3 sequence: CASSLGFGTPSYEQYF. CDR3 bases: TGTGCCAGCAGCTTGGGGTTTGGGACACCCTCCTACGAGCAGTACTTC.

The chain employs TRBV11-2 and TRBJ2-5; 11 bases line up with TRBD2. V shed 4 bases, J shed 4 bases, and the junction held 5 bases outside the gene matches. The CDR3 has 15 residues. The germline CDR1 and CDR2 sequences are SGHAT and FQNNGV. The CDR3 DNA is TGTGCCAGCAGCTCCCAAGGACTAGCGGGAGAGACCCAGTACTTC. It encodes CASSSQGLAGETQYF.

The V and J genes are TRBV7-2 and TRBJ2-4; TRBD2 matches 10 bases. The CDR3 loop spans 16 amino acids. CDR1 and CDR2 from the germline V gene are SGHTA and FQGNSA. V gave up 1 base and J gave up 7 bases; unmatched junction bases: 7. The CDR3 sequence is CASSLGLAGVTNIQYF. The DNA of the CDR3 is TGTGCCAGCAGCTTAGGTCTAGCGGGAGTTACGAACATTCAGTACTTC.